The 24 T cell receptor beta chains below come from one sample, sequenced in a study of identical twins. TCRdb fed the 5' RACE reads into MiXCR, producing one record per CDR3 protein. The sample lists some 1,700,000 distinct CDR3 sequences, less than 40% occurring once. What was sequenced was cord blood. All receptors come from a newborn girl in good health.

The chain carries TRBV6-5 and TRBJ1-3, with D possibly matching TRBD1 (6 bases). Germline V gene sequence: CDR1 MNHEY, CDR2 SVGAGI. The CDR3 contains 16 residues. Trimming took 5 bases from V and 0 from J, leaving 14 bases between them. The CDR3 reads CASSRIGQTSGNTIYF. Written as DNA, the CDR3 is TGTGCCAGCAGTCGGATTGGACAGACCTCTGGAAACACCATATATTTT.

The sample holds many counts of this clonotype. V and J are TRBV3-1 and TRBJ1-2; D may be TRBD1 (6 bases). Trimming cost V 4 bases and J 1 base, with 7 bases left between them. Germline V gene lookup returns CDR1 LGHDT and CDR2 YNNKEL (reference sequence). CDR3 length: 13 residues. CDR3: CASSRDNNYGYTF. In DNA form, the CDR3 reads TGTGCCAGCAGCCGGGACAATAACTATGGCTACACCTTC.

The chain combines TRBV20-1 with TRBJ1-5; 8 nucleotides line up with TRBD1. Germline trimming cut 1 base from V and 7 bases from J; bases unmatched to any gene: 9. The CDR3 loop spans 15 amino acids. Germline V lookup: CDR1 DFQATT, CDR2 SNEGSKA (reference sequence). The CDR3: CSARVPGGTEQPQHF. CDR3 nucleotides: TGCAGTGCTAGAGTACCAGGGGGCACTGAGCAGCCCCAGCATTTT.

This clonotype was recorded many times. This chain links TRBV3-1 with TRBJ2-3, with no clear D. This CDR3 has 14 residues. The V gene lost 2 bases and the J gene lost 0 bases, with 6 bases spanning the gap. Germline CDR1 and CDR2: LGHDT and YNNKEL (reference sequence). The CDR3 region has the DNA TGTGCCAGCAGCCAAAAGGACAGCACAGATACGCAGTATTTT. It is translated as CASSQKDSTDTQYF.

This chain links TRBV12-3 or TRBV12-4 with TRBJ2-5; 9 bases line up with TRBD1. The J call may be faulty, since TRBJ2-7 better matches the DNA end. The CDR3 spans 14 residues. This CDR3 reads CASTEGQGRFEQYF. The CDR3 DNA reads TGTGCCAGCACCGAGGGACAGGGAAGGTTCGAGCAGTACTTC.

This clonotype has a count of ten or more. The chain joins TRBV10-1 to TRBJ2-3; TRBD1 is a possible D gene (5 bases). Germline CDR1 and CDR2: WNHNN and SYGVQD (reference sequence). CDR3 size: 14 residues. V lost 3 bases and J 3 bases, leaving 10 bases between the germline ends. The CDR3 sequence: CASSDVPGTDTQYF. The DNA for the CDR3 is TGCGCCAGCAGTGACGTCCCAGGGACAGATACGCAGTATTTT.

The chain uses TRBV6-2 or TRBV6-3 and TRBJ1-5, with TRBD1 matching over 8 bases. CDR1 and CDR2 from the germline V gene are MNHEY and SVGEGT. This CDR3 spans 19 amino acids. Germline trimming cut 5 bases from V and 3 bases from J; bases unmatched to any gene: 18. The CDR3 reads CASSQRPGTGLQDNQPQHF. CDR3 DNA sequence: TGTGCCAGCAGTCAACGTCCCGGGACAGGATTACAGGACAATCAGCCCCAGCATTTT.

On this clonotype itself: Being one base from a much bigger clone, this may be a read error. This chain uses TRBV5-1 with TRBJ2-4, with a weak D call TRBD2 (5 bases). Germline values: CDR1 SGHRS, CDR2 YFSETQ. The CDR3 runs 14 residues. Written as DNA, the CDR3 is TGCGCCAGCAGCTTGAGTAACAGAGGGAACGAGCAGCACTTC. Translating gives CASSLSNRGNEQHF.

The rearrangement uses TRBV4-1 and TRBJ2-3; D not certain. This CDR3 is 17 amino acids long. The V end was cut by 0 bases, the J end by 2 bases, with 15 bases between. Germline V gene sequence: CDR1 MGHRA, CDR2 YSYEKL. The CDR3: CASSQDPRPGPTDTQYF. CDR3 DNA: TGCGCCAGCAGCCAAGATCCCCGGCCCGGCCCCACAGATACGCAGTATTTT.

This clonotype was detected only a few times. The V gene is TRBV27, the J gene TRBJ1-4; D is unclear. The CDR3 length is 16 residues. V was shortened by 3 bases and J by 0 bases, with 11 bases between the two germline ends. The germline V gene encodes CDR1 MNHEY and CDR2 SMNVEV (reference sequence). CDR3 DNA: TGTGCCAGCAGTTTTCGAGCGGGCACAACTAATGAAAAACTGTTTTTT. Residues: CASSFRAGTTNEKLFF.

V usage is TRBV20-1 and J usage is TRBJ2-4; TRBD2 aligns across 16 bases. Germline V gene sequence: CDR1 DFQATT, CDR2 SNEGSKA (reference sequence). The V gene end was trimmed by 0 bases and the J gene end by 13 bases; junction bases not matched to a gene: 18. The CDR3 consists of 19 residues. CDR3 sequence: CSARELLGLAGGPYNEQYF. The CDR3 region has the DNA TGCAGTGCTAGAGAGCTATTGGGACTAGCGGGAGGGCCCTACAATGAGCAGTACTTC.

CDR3 loop: CASSLKGQGRNYEQYF. Here the CDR3 DNA reads TGCGCCAGCAGCCTGAAAGGACAGGGAAGAAACTACGAGCAGTACTTC. The rearrangement links TRBV5-1 to TRBJ2-7; 8 bases map to TRBD1. The length of the CDR3 is 16 residues. CDR1 and CDR2 (germline): SGHRS, YFSETQ. Germline trimming cut 4 bases from V and 3 bases from J; bases unmatched to any gene: 12.

The gene calls are TRBV21-1 and TRBJ1-5; TRBD1, the table's D call, was not compared with the DNA. TRBV21-1 is a documented pseudogene. This CDR3 has 15 amino acids. The CDR3 loop reads CASSIRVVNNQPQHF. For the CDR3, the DNA is TGTGCCAGCAGCATCAGGGTCGTGAACAATCAGCCCCAGCATTTT.

The V and J genes are TRBV29-1 and TRBJ1-4; unclear D gene. Germline CDR1 and CDR2: SQVTM and ANQGSEA. V shed 7 bases and J shed 0 bases, with 6 bases lying between them. The CDR3 loop spans 12 amino acids. CDR3 loop: CSAKATNEKLFF. The CDR3 coding sequence is TGCAGCGCGAAAGCAACTAATGAAAAACTGTTTTTT.

CDR3 DNA sequence: TGTGCCAGCAGTTTTTGGTCACAGGGAATGGATACGCAGTATTTT. This encodes CASSFWSQGMDTQYF. The chain is built from TRBV28 and TRBJ2-3, with D tentatively TRBD1 (6 bases). The V gene's germline CDR1 is MDHEN and CDR2 SYDVKM. Trimming stripped 3 bases from V and 6 bases from J, with 16 bases between. The CDR3 totals 15 residues.

This clonotype was counted a few times. This chain connects TRBV20-1 to TRBJ2-5, with D uncertain. V was cut by 6 bases and J by 7 bases, with 12 bases left in between. Germline assignment: CDR1 DFQATT and CDR2 SNEGSKA (reference sequence). The CDR3 sequence is 11 residues long. CDR3 coding DNA: TGCAGTGCGAAGGCCGCGAGGACCCAGTACTTC. Translated, it gives CSAKAARTQYF.

This clonotype was picked up a small number of times. The gene calls are TRBV28 and TRBJ2-5, with D possibly being TRBD1 or TRBD2 (5 bases each). Germline CDR1 is MDHEN and CDR2 is SYDVKM. The V gene lost 8 bases and the J gene lost 4 bases, with 17 bases spanning the gap. The CDR3 loop spans 14 amino acids. The CDR3 region has the DNA TGTGCCAGCGACACTCTCGGGGACGGAGAGACCCAGTACTTC. Translating gives CASDTLGDGETQYF. The variable domain in full, completed from reference TRBV28 and TRBJ2-5, reads DVKVTQSSRYLVKRTGEKVFLECVQDMDHENMFWYRQDPGLGLRLIYFSYDVKMKEKGDIPEGYSVSREKKERFSLILESASTNQTSMYLCASDTLGDGETQYFGPGTRLLVL.

The V call is TRBV27, the J call TRBJ2-7; 7 bases match TRBD2. Germline CDR1 reads MNHEY; CDR2 reads SMNVEV (reference sequence). The V and J ends lost 2 bases and 2 bases, in that order; junction bases with no gene match: 6. The CDR3 is 15 residues long. The DNA for the CDR3 is TGTGCCAGCAGTTTAGTGCTAGCGGCTCCCTACGAGCAGTACTTC. Its translation is CASSLVLAAPYEQYF.

With respect to this clonotype: This may stem from a read error, because a much larger clone lies one nucleotide away. J is TRBJ2-1 and V is TRBV5-1, with D possibly matching TRBD1 (5 bases). Gene TRBJ2-7 matches the end of the DNA better, so the J call may be wrong. CDR1 is SGHRS and CDR2 is YFSETQ in the germline V gene. The CDR3 loop spans 16 amino acids. In nucleotides, the CDR3 is TGCGCCAGCAGTAGGGGTGACTCCTCCCTCTACAATGAGCAGTACTTC. It codes for CASSRGDSSLYNEQYF.

The chain is built from TRBV18 and TRBJ1-1; 8 bases line up with TRBD1. Germline V gene data show CDR1 as KGHSH and CDR2 as LQKENI. This CDR3 has 15 amino acids. After removal of 2 bases from V and 5 bases from J, the junction contained 7 bases not matched to a gene. CDR3 nucleotide sequence: TGTGCCAGCTCACCAGCGGACAGGGCGTGGACTGAAGCTTTCTTT. Translating gives CASSPADRAWTEAFF.

This clonotype turned up a few times. The V and J genes are TRBV18 and TRBJ1-5; D ambiguous. This CDR3 is 14 amino acids long. Germline V CDR1 and CDR2: KGHSH, LQKENI. Trimming stripped 5 bases from V and 0 bases from J, with 8 bases between. The CDR3 is CASSKELSNQPQHF. DNA of the CDR3: TGTGCCAGCTCAAAGGAACTTAGCAATCAGCCCCAGCATTTT.

For this clonotype: The junction departs from germline at one end; a sequencing error may be responsible. V is TRBV12-3 or TRBV12-4 and J is TRBJ2-3, with a weak D call TRBD2 (6 bases). The CDR3 is made up of 14 amino acids. CDR3 DNA sequence: TGTGCCAGCAGTTTCGGACTAAGCGCAGATGCGCAGTATTTT. Its protein is CASSFGLSADAQYF.

This clonotype was observed many times. This chain uses TRBV20-1 with TRBJ1-5; D unresolved. The germline V gene has CDR1 DFQATT and CDR2 SNEGSKA (reference sequence). The V and J ends lost 3 bases and 2 bases respectively, with 5 bases between them. The CDR3 is made up of 12 amino acids. This CDR3 reads CSARRGNQPQHF. The CDR3 DNA reads TGCAGTGCTAGGAGGGGCAATCAGCCCCAGCATTTT.

This rearrangement joins TRBV7-2 to TRBJ2-5; D may be TRBD2 (7 bases). The end of the DNA fits TRBJ2-7 better, so the J call may be wrong. This CDR3 has 15 residues. In germline, CDR1 is SGHTA, CDR2 FQGNSA. The CDR3 reads CASSLIVLGGAEQYF. DNA of the CDR3: TGTGCCAGCAGCTTAATCGTACTAGGGGGGGCCGAGCAGTACTTC.